The 31 T cell receptor beta chains below were found in one sample sequenced in a study of T cell responses to AZD1222 COVID-19 vaccine (dated by TCRdb to the early 2020s). The meaning of the sample's time point label: baseline before first vaccination. Libraries came from the immunoSEQ multiplex PCR assay. TCRdb took this table from immuneACCESS and kept in-frame rearrangements with V and J called. Such tables lack part of the clones; where checked against another copy, unresolved V genes explain under half of the gap, and the rest is unexplained. The sample profile shows 150,000 or so clones; 88% of them were found once. Clones ranked in the top ten supply around 5.2% of the sample. The source was peripheral blood, collected on day 0 of AZD1222 vaccination. The receptors originated from an adult in good health.

This clone has a single count. This chain uses TRBV20-1 with TRBJ1-5; no reliable D call. The CDR3 totals 10 residues. The V end was cut by 4 bases, the J end by 5 bases, with 3 bases between. CDR1 is DFQATT, CDR2 SNEGSKA, per germline (reference sequence). CDR3 sequence reads: CSAKDQPQHF. The CDR3 DNA follows: TGCAGTGCTAAGGATCAGCCCCAGCATTTT.

The chain links TRBV19 to TRBJ2-2, with 7 bases lining up with TRBD1. V gave up 3 bases and J gave up 6 bases; unmatched junction bases: 4. This CDR3 has 14 residues. The germline V gene has CDR1 LNHDA and CDR2 SQIVND (reference sequence). CDR3 in DNA: TGTGCCAGTAGTATCCAGGGGGTCGCCGGGGAGCTGTTTTTT. As protein: CASSIQGVAGELFF.

The chain recombines TRBV7-9 with TRBJ1-2; 8 bases line up with TRBD1. The CDR3 has 17 residues. V gave up 1 base and J gave up 0 bases; unmatched junction bases: 7. Germline V CDR1 and CDR2: SEHNR, FQNEAQ (reference sequence). CDR3 nucleotide sequence: TGTGCCAGCAGCTTAGGTGGGGGACAGGTCGCTAACTATGGCTACACCTTC. Translating it yields CASSLGGGQVANYGYTF.

The V call is TRBV27, the J call TRBJ1-6; D remains ambiguous. The CDR3 has 15 residues. The germline V gene has CDR1 MNHEY and CDR2 SMNVEV (reference sequence). V lost 2 bases and J lost 0, with 5 bases in between. The chain's CDR3 is CASSLVGSYNSPLHF. The CDR3, as DNA: TGTGCCAGCAGTTTAGTGGGCTCCTATAATTCACCCCTCCACTTT.

The rearrangement uses TRBV4-2 and TRBJ2-5, with a weak D call TRBD1 (6 bases). Trimming removed 0 bases from V and 5 bases from J, with 22 bases in between. The CDR3 sequence is 18 residues long. Germline values: CDR1 LGHNA, CDR2 YNFKEQ. The CDR3 protein is CASSQDIRTAGGWETQYF. For the CDR3, the DNA is TGTGCCAGCAGCCAAGATATTAGGACAGCTGGAGGTTGGGAGACCCAGTACTTC.

This chain connects TRBV4-3 to TRBJ2-7; D is uncertain. CDR3 size: 15 residues. The ends were cut back, 0 bases at V and 0 bases at J, with 9 bases in the middle. The V gene's germline CDR1 is LGHNA and CDR2 YSLEER. The CDR3 sequence: CASSQEVGTSYEQYF. CDR3 coding DNA: TGCGCCAGCAGCCAAGAGGTGGGAACCTCCTACGAGCAGTACTTC.

This chain uses TRBV7-3 with TRBJ1-2; 7 bases map to TRBD1. The CDR3 is 16 amino acids. The trim removed 1 base at V and 6 bases at J, leaving 11 bases unmatched. The V gene's germline CDR1 is SGHTA and CDR2 FQGTGA. The CDR3 nucleotides read TGTGCCAGCAGCTTAATGGGGCCGACAGGGTCGGATGGCTACACCTTC. The encoded protein is CASSLMGPTGSDGYTF.

V is TRBV13 and J is TRBJ2-2; 10 bases are a match to TRBD1. This CDR3 has 15 residues. The V gene's germline CDR1 is PRHDT and CDR2 FYEKMQ (reference sequence). After removal of 5 bases from V and 6 bases from J, the junction contained 6 bases not matched to a gene. CDR3 residues: CASSLLDRGSGELFF. The DNA for the CDR3 is TGTGCCAGCAGCCTGTTGGACAGGGGGTCCGGGGAGCTGTTTTTT.

This chain joins TRBV7-3 and TRBJ2-1; D is undetermined. Germline CDR1 reads SGHTA; CDR2 reads FQGTGA. This CDR3 contains 15 residues. Trimming removed 1 base at V and 4 bases at J, with 11 bases between. DNA for the CDR3: TGTGCCAGCAGCTTAAACCCTAGTTCTTACAATGAGCAGTTCTTC. Its protein product is CASSLNPSSYNEQFF. The complete variable domain, with remaining parts taken from reference TRBV7-3 and TRBJ2-1, reads GAGVSQTPSNKVTEKGKYVELRCDPISGHTALYWYRQSLGQGPEFLIYFQGTGAADDSGLPNDRFFAVRPEGSVSTLKIQRTERGDSAVYLCASSLNPSSYNEQFFGPGTRLTVL.

The gene calls are TRBV27 and TRBJ1-2, with unresolved D. Germline values: CDR1 MNHEY, CDR2 SMNVEV (reference sequence). V was trimmed by 6 bases and J by 7 bases, leaving 15 bases between them. This CDR3 region has 13 residues. CDR3 loop: CASSPPGGGGYTF. CDR3 coding DNA: TGTGCCAGCAGCCCCCCAGGCGGTGGTGGCTACACCTTC.

The gene calls are TRBV7-9 and TRBJ1-5; 7 bases are a match to TRBD1. The V segment lost 1 base and the J segment 9 bases; nucleotides outside the gene matches: 6. This CDR3 region has 14 residues. Germline CDR1 reads SEHNR; CDR2 reads FQNEAQ (reference sequence). CDR3 in DNA: TGTGCCAGCAGCTTAGAAACAGGGGTAACGCCCCAGCATTTT. Translation gives CASSLETGVTPQHF. The variable domain in full, with the rest retrieved from reference TRBV7-9 and TRBJ1-5, is DTGVSQNPRHKITKRGQNVTFRCDPISEHNRLYWYRQTLGQGPEFLTYFQNEAQLEKSRLLSDRFSAERPKGSFSTLEIQRTEQGDSAMYLCASSLETGVTPQHFGDGTRLSIL.

This chain links TRBV2 with TRBJ1-6; tentative D call: TRBD1 (5 bases). The V gene lost 7 bases and the J gene lost 3 bases, with 7 bases spanning the gap. The CDR3 contains 13 residues. Germline V gene data show CDR1 as SNHLY and CDR2 as FYNNEI. The CDR3 sequence is CASKTDYNSPLHF. CDR3 DNA: TGTGCCAGCAAGACAGACTATAATTCACCCCTCCACTTT.

This rearrangement joins TRBV5-8 to TRBJ2-5; 11 bases match TRBD2. CDR1 is SGHTS and CDR2 is YDEGEE in the germline V gene. This CDR3 spans 16 amino acids. Trimming removed 4 bases from V and 6 bases from J; junction bases left unmatched: 11. This CDR3 reads CASSRDSGGASKTQYF. CDR3 DNA: TGTGCCAGCAGCAGAGATAGCGGGGGGGCTTCGAAGACCCAGTACTTC.

The genes are TRBV6-5 and TRBJ1-2; tentative D call: TRBD1 (5 bases). V was clipped by 6 bases and J by 7 bases, with 21 bases between them. CDR3 size: 15 residues. The germline gives CDR1 MNHEY, CDR2 SVGAGI. CDR3 protein: CASSVWSRDFGGYTF. The CDR3 DNA follows: TGTGCCAGCAGCGTATGGAGCAGGGACTTTGGTGGCTACACCTTC.

CDR3 sequence (DNA): TGTGCCAGCAGTTTACAGGGCGGGGGACAAGAGACCCAGTACTTC. It specifies CASSLQGGGQETQYF. The chain is built from TRBV27 and TRBJ2-5; the match to TRBD2 covers 7 bases. CDR3 length: 15 amino acids. CDR1 is MNHEY and CDR2 is SMNVEV in the germline V gene (reference sequence). Trimming removed 2 bases from V and 2 bases from J; junction bases left unmatched: 5.

This clone was seen more than once but under ten times. This CDR3 reads CASSGRDRFYGYTF. The CDR3, as DNA: TGTGCCAGCAGCGGCAGGGACCGATTCTATGGCTACACCTTC. The chain joins TRBV9 to TRBJ1-2, with D possibly matching TRBD1 (5 bases). Germline CDR1 reads SGDLS; CDR2 reads YYNGEE. The V and J ends lost 3 bases and 4 bases respectively, with 13 bases between them. The CDR3 totals 14 residues.

DNA of the CDR3: TGCGCCAGCAGCCAGACAGGGGGCCAAACCCCCTACAATGAGCAGTTCTTC. Its translation is CASSQTGGQTPYNEQFF. The chain carries TRBV5-1 and TRBJ2-1, with 10 bases fitting TRBD1. CDR3 length: 17 amino acids. The trim removed 4 bases at V and 2 bases at J, leaving 9 bases unmatched. The germline V gene has CDR1 SGHRS and CDR2 YFSETQ.

V is TRBV27 and J is TRBJ1-2; 8 nucleotides agree with TRBD1. The CDR3 sequence is 19 residues long. Unmatched junction bases numbered 22, after V lost 4 bases and J lost 6 bases. Germline V gene lookup returns CDR1 MNHEY and CDR2 SMNVEV (reference sequence). The CDR3, as DNA: TGTGCCAGCAGTTCAACAATTTCGCCCAGGGGGCGCGGGAATAATGGCTACACCTTC. Translating it yields CASSSTISPRGRGNNGYTF.

The chain carries TRBV6-2 or TRBV6-3 and TRBJ1-1, with 8 bases fitting TRBD1. Trimming took 5 bases from V and 7 from J; bases not matched to a gene: 12. Germline CDR1 reads MNHEY; CDR2 reads SVGEGT. The CDR3 runs 15 residues. The CDR3 loop is CASSKSRDRRFEAFF. In DNA form, the CDR3 reads TGTGCCAGCAGTAAGTCCCGGGACAGGCGATTTGAAGCTTTCTTT.

This chain connects TRBV5-1 to TRBJ1-2, with 9 bases aligning to TRBD1. The germline gives CDR1 SGHRS, CDR2 YFSETQ. The CDR3 is 14 residues long. J lost 8 bases, V lost 0 bases, and 5 bases had no gene match. CDR3 nucleotides: TGCGCCAGCAGCTTGGGGGACAGGGAAGACGGCTACACCTTC. This gives the protein CASSLGDREDGYTF. The full variable domain, rest sourced from reference TRBV5-1 and TRBJ1-2, is KAGVTQTPRYLIKTRGQQVTLSCSPISGHRSVSWYQQTPGQGLQFLFEYFSETQRNKGNFPGRFSGRQFSNSRSEMNVSTLELGDSALYLCASSLGDREDGYTFGSGTRLTVV.

The CDR3, as DNA: TGCGCCAGCAGCCATTATGAGGGAGATGGCTACACCTTC. Amino acids: CASSHYEGDGYTF. V usage is TRBV4-1 and J usage is TRBJ1-2; D unclear. The CDR3 is made up of 13 amino acids. CDR1 and CDR2 from the germline V gene are MGHRA and YSYEKL. Between the trimmed V and J ends, which lost 3 bases and 6 bases, there was a span of 11 bases.

This chain uses TRBV7-2 with TRBJ2-5; tentatively, D is TRBD2 (5 bases). V lost 5 bases to trimming and J lost 9 bases, with 19 bases between them. The CDR3 is made up of 14 amino acids. CDR1 and CDR2 (germline): SGHTA, FQGNSA. The DNA of the CDR3 is TGTGCCAGCAGCGCCCGTGAGCGGCAAGTGGCCCAGTACTTC. Protein sequence: CASSARERQVAQYF.

The sample holds one count of this clone. The rearrangement joins TRBV7-2 to TRBJ1-3, with TRBD1 identical over 8 bases. V was clipped by 4 bases and J by 4 bases; unmatched bases: 6. The length of the CDR3 is 15 residues. Germline V gives CDR1 SGHTA, CDR2 FQGNSA. DNA of the CDR3: TGTGCCAGCAGCTCGACAGGGGCGGCCGGAAACACCATATATTTT. It encodes CASSSTGAAGNTIYF.

The sample holds one count of this clone. The chain uses TRBV10-1 and TRBJ2-4; 7 bases line up with TRBD2. The V and J ends lost 5 bases and 8 bases, in that order; junction bases with no gene match: 15. The CDR3 is 16 residues long. In germline, CDR1 is WNHNN, CDR2 SYGVQD (reference sequence). The CDR3 nucleotides are TGCGCCAGCAGTACCTCCGGGACTACACCTGTGGACATTCAGTACTTC. This encodes CASSTSGTTPVDIQYF.

The chain recombines TRBV7-2 with TRBJ1-2; D unresolved. This CDR3 spans 14 amino acids. Deletions cut 5 bases from V and 3 bases from J, with 13 bases between. The V gene's germline CDR1 is SGHTA and CDR2 FQGNSA. As DNA, the CDR3 is TGTGCCAGCAGCCATACCTCGGGCGACTATGGCTACACCTTC. Protein sequence: CASSHTSGDYGYTF.

V and J are TRBV27 and TRBJ1-2, with 7 bases identical to TRBD1. The CDR3 extends over 17 amino acids. CDR1 and CDR2 from the germline V gene are MNHEY and SMNVEV (reference sequence). Trimming removed 8 bases from V and 1 base from J; junction bases left unmatched: 16. The CDR3 sequence: CASGTRQGGKLNYGYTF. The CDR3 DNA follows: TGTGCCAGCGGAACGAGACAGGGTGGAAAACTTAACTATGGCTACACCTTC.

This clone was observed a handful of times. This rearrangement joins TRBV28 to TRBJ1-2; D ambiguous. Trimming stripped 2 bases from V and 0 bases from J, with 1 base between. Germline-derived CDR1 and CDR2 are MDHEN and SYDVKM. The CDR3 length is 12 residues. The CDR3, as DNA: TGTGCCAGCAGTTTACCTAACTATGGCTACACCTTC. This sequence encodes CASSLPNYGYTF.

The chain recombines TRBV20-1 with TRBJ2-7; no clear D gene. Germline V lookup: CDR1 DFQATT, CDR2 SNEGSKA (reference sequence). V lost 3 bases and J lost 12, with 15 bases in between. CDR3 size: 11 residues. In DNA form, the CDR3 reads TGCAGTGCTAGGGACGGCGGCCGGCGGTACTTC. It encodes CSARDGGRRYF.

This clone was seen just once. The rearrangement links TRBV5-4 to TRBJ2-3, with D unresolved. Germline values: CDR1 SGHNT, CDR2 YYREEE (reference sequence). This CDR3 contains 14 residues. The germline V and J ends were trimmed by 2 bases and 1 base, with 8 bases remaining between them. As DNA, the CDR3 is TGTGCCAGCAGCTTTCCGGATCGCACAGATACGCAGTATTTT. This gives the protein CASSFPDRTDTQYF.

This chain connects TRBV7-3 to TRBJ2-7, with D possibly TRBD1 on 6 matching bases. The CDR3 has 15 amino acids. Germline CDR1 reads SGHTA; CDR2 reads FQGTGA. Trimming pared 5 bases from V and 2 bases from J, leaving 16 bases between. The DNA for the CDR3 is TGTGCCAGCAGCCTACGCCCGGGACAAACCTACGAGCAGTACTTC. It specifies CASSLRPGQTYEQYF.

The chain carries TRBV4-1 and TRBJ1-2; D gene ambiguous. The ends were cut back, 0 bases at V and 0 bases at J, with 2 bases in the middle. This CDR3 has 13 residues. Germline assignment: CDR1 MGHRA and CDR2 YSYEKL. The CDR3 spells CASSQDTNYGYTF. CDR3 coding DNA: TGCGCCAGCAGCCAAGATACTAACTATGGCTACACCTTC.